This TCR beta chain was observed in a study of cytomegalovirus exposure and HLA in healthy donors. Study-wide findings and caveats: TCR beta chains numbering 150 to 200 were designated cytomegalovirus-associated. What a later analysis showed was that several of the most significant clusters appeared linked to common viral pathogens. Among the CMV-associated chains, three were confirmed in vitro as specific for CMV antigens.

Amplification used 60 Vbeta primers and 13 Jbeta primers. The method was immunoSEQ multiplex PCR; TCRdb's version includes in-frame clones alone and lacks a portion of them. The sample lists under 200,000 clones, 70% to 80% occurring once. The CDR3 sequence is 15 residues long. With 9 bases removed from V and 0 bases from J, the gap between germline ends came to 14 bases. Germline CDR1 is MNHNS and CDR2 is SASEGT. Note on this clone: No antigen is known for it.

The sample comprised PBMCs. The rearrangement joins TRBV6-1 to TRBJ2-2; no clear D gene. The sequence was collected from a woman aged 25 to 45 in good health and CMV-seropositive. CDR3 protein: CASLEPASNTGELFF. DNA of the CDR3: TGTGCCAGTTTGGAACCAGCGTCGAACACCGGGGAGCTGTTTTTT.